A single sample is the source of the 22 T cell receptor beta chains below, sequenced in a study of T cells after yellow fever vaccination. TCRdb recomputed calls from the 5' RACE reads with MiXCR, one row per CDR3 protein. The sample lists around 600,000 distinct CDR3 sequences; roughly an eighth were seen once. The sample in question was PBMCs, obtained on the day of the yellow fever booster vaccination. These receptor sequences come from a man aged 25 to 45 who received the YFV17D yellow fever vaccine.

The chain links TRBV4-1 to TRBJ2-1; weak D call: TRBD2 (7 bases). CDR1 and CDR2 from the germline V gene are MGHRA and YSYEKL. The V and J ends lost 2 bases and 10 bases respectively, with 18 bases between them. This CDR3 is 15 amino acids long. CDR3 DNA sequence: TGCGCCAGCAGCCAACCCCCGGCGGGGGCGGGGGAGCAGTTCTTC. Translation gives CASSQPPAGAGEQFF.

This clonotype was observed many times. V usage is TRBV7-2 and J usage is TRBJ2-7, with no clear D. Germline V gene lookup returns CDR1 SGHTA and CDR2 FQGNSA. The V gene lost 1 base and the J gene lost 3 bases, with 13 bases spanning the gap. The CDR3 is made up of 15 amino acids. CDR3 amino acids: CASSLVSGSSYEQYF. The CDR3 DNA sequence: TGTGCCAGCAGCTTAGTTTCTGGTTCGAGCTACGAGCAGTACTTC.

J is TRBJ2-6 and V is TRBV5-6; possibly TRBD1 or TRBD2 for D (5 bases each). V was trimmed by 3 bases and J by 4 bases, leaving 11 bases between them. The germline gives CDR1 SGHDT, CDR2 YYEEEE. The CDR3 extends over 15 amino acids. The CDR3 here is CASSSRAGGANVLTF. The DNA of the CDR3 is TGTGCCAGCAGCTCCAGGGCGGGCGGGGCCAACGTCCTGACTTTC. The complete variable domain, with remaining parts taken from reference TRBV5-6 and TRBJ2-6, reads DAGVTQSPTHLIKTRGQQVTLRCSPKSGHDTVSWYQQALGQGPQFIFQYYEEEERQRGNFPDRFSGHQFPNYSSELNVNALLLGDSALYLCASSSRAGGANVLTFGAGSRLTVL.

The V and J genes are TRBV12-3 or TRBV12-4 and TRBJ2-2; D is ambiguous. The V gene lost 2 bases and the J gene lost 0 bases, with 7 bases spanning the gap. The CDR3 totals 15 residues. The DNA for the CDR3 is TGTGCCAGCAGTTTAAGGCGGTCGAACACCGGGGAGCTGTTTTTT. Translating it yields CASSLRRSNTGELFF.

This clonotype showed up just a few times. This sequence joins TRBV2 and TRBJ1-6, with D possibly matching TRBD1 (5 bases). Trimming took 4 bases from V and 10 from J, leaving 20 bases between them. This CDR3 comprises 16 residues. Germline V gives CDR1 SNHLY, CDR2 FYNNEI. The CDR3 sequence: CASSAPGSIGGSPLHF. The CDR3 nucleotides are TGTGCCAGCAGTGCCCCAGGGTCTATAGGTGGATCACCCCTCCACTTT.

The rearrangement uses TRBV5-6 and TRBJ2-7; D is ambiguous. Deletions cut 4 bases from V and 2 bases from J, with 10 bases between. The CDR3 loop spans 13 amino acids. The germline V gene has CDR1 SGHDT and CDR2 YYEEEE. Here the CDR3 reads CASSIGPPYEQYF. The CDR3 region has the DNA TGTGCCAGCAGCATAGGGCCCCCCTACGAGCAGTACTTC.

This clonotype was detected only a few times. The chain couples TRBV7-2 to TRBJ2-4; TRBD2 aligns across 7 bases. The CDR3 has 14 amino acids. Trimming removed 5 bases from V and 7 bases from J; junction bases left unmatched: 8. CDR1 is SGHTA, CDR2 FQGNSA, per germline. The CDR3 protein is CASSPNPGGNIQYF. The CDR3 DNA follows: TGTGCCAGCAGCCCCAATCCCGGGGGGAACATTCAGTACTTC. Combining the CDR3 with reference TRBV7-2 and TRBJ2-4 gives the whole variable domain GAGVSQSPSNKVTEKGKDVELRCDPISGHTALYWYRQSLGQGLEFLIYFQGNSAPDKSGLPSDRFSAERTGGSVSTLTIQRTQQEDSAVYLCASSPNPGGNIQYFGAGTRLSVL.

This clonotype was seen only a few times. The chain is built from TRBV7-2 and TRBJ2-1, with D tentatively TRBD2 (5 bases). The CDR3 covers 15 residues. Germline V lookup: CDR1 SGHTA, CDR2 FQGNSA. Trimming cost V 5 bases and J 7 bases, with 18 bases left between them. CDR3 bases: TGTGCCAGCAGCCAACCACTAGGGTACCAAAATGAGCAGTTCTTC. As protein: CASSQPLGYQNEQFF.

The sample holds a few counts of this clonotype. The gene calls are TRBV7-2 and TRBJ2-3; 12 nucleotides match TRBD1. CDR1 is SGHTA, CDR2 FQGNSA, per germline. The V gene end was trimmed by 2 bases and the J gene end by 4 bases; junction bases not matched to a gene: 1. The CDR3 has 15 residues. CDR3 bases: TGTGCCAGCAGCTTAAGGGACAGGGGGCCAGATACGCAGTATTTT. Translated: CASSLRDRGPDTQYF.

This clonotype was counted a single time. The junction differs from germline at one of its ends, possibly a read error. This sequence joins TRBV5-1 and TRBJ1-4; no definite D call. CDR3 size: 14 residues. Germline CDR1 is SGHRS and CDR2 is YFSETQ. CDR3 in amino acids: CASRLADGIEKLFF. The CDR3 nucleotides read TGCGCCAGCAGGTTGGCAGACGGCATCGAAAAACTGTTTTTT. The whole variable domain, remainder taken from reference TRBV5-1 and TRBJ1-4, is KAGVTQTPRYLIKTRGQQVTLSCSPISGHRSVSWYQQTPGQGLQFLFEYFSETQRNKGNFPGRFSGRQFSNSRSEMNVSTLELGDSALYLCASRLADGIEKLFFGSGTQLSVL.

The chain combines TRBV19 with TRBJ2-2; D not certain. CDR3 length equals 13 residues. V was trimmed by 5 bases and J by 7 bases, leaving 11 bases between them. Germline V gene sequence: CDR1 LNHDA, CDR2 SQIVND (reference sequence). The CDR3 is CASSPGVIGELFF. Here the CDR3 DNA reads TGTGCCAGTAGTCCTGGGGTAATCGGGGAGCTGTTTTTT.

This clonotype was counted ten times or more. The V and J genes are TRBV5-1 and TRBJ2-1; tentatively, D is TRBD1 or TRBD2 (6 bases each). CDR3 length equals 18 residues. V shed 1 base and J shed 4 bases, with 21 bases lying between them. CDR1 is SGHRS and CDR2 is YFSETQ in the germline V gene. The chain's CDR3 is CASSLIGGGQNRYNEQFF. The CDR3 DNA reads TGCGCCAGCAGCTTGATCGGAGGGGGACAAAACCGGTACAATGAGCAGTTCTTC.

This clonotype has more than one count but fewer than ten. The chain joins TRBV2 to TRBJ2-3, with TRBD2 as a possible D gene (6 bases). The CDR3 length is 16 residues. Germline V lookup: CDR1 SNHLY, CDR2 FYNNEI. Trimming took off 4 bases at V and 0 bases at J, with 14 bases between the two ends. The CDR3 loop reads CASSVRSGTSTDTQYF. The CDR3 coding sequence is TGTGCCAGCAGTGTAAGGTCAGGGACTAGCACAGATACGCAGTATTTT.

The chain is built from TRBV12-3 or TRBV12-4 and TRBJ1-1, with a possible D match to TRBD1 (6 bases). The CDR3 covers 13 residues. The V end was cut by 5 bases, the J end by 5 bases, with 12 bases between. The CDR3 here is CASSRGPQTEAFF. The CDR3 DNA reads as TGTGCCAGCAGTCGGGGGCCGCAGACTGAAGCTTTCTTT.

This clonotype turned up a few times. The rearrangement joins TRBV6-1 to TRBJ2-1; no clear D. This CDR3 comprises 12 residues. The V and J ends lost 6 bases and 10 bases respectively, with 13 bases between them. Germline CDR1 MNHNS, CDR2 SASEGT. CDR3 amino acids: CASSLHFAEQFF. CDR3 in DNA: TGTGCCAGCAGCCTCCATTTCGCCGAGCAGTTCTTC.

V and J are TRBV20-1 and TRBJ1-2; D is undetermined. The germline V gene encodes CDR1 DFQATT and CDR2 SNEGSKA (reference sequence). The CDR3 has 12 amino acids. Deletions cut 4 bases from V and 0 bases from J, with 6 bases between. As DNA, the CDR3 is TGCAGTGCTAAAACATCTAACTATGGCTACACCTTC. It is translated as CSAKTSNYGYTF.

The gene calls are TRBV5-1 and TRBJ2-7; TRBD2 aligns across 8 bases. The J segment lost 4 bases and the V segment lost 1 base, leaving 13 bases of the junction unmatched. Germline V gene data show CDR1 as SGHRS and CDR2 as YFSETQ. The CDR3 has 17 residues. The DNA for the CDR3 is TGCGCCAGCAGCTTGTCAGCGGGAGAACCGCTATCTTACGAGCAGTACTTC. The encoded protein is CASSLSAGEPLSYEQYF.

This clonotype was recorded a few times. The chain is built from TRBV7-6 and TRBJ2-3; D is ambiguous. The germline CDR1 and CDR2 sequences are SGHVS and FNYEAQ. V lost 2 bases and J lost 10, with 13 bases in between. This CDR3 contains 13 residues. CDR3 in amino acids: CASSLSRSTPQYF. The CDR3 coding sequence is TGTGCCAGCAGCTTAAGTCGGTCGACCCCGCAGTATTTT.

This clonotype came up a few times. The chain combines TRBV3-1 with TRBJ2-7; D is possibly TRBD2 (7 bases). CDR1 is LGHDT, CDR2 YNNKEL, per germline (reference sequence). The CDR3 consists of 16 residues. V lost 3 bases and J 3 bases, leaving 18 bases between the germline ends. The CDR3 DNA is TGTGCCAGCAGCCAGATGGGGGGGGCCCTTAACTACGAGCAGTACTTC. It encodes CASSQMGGALNYEQYF.

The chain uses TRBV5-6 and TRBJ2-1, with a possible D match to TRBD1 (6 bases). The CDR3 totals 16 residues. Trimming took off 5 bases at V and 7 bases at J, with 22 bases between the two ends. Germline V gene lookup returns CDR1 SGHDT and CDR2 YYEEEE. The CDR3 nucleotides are TGTGCCAGCAGGTCCATTGGGGGCGACTTTAGAAATGAGCAGTTCTTC. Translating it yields CASRSIGGDFRNEQFF. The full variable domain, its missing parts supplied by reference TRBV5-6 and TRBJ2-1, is DAGVTQSPTHLIKTRGQQVTLRCSPKSGHDTVSWYQQALGQGPQFIFQYYEEEERQRGNFPDRFSGHQFPNYSSELNVNALLLGDSALYLCASRSIGGDFRNEQFFGPGTRLTVL.

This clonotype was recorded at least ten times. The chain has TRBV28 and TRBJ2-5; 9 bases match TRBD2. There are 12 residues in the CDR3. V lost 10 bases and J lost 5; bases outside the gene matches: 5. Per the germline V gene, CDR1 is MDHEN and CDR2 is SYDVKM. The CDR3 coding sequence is TGTGCCACCCTCGGACTAGCGGAGACCCAGTACTTC. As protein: CATLGLAETQYF.

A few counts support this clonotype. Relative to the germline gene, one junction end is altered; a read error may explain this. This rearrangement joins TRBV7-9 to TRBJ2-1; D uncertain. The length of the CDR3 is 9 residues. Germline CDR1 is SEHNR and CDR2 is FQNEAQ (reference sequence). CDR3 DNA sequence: TGTGCCAGCAGCCCAACAGCCAGTTTC. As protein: CASSPTASF.